A selection of T cell receptor beta chains follows, all from one sample in a study of regulatory T cells in long-lasting Graves disease. One entry per CDR3 protein results from TCRdb running MiXCR on the multiplex PCR reads. The repertoire holds roughly 430,000 distinct CDR3 sequences, with 16% as singletons. The sample also formed part of further work on T cells in Graves' hyperthyroidism and ophthalmopathy.

The sequencing used peripheral blood mononuclear cells (PBMCs), collected at new diagnosis, from a patient treated with antithyroid drugs. Receptor source: a young woman with Graves disease. CDR3s include the opening cysteine and the closing phenylalanine or tryptophan. D genes are given only for firm matches. A clone size is listed for some rows: how often the clone was seen (once, few, many), or a class if it is expanded.

TRBD1,many,TRBJ2-6,TRBV6-1,CAGRDRNYSGANVLTF,TGTGCCGGTCGGGACAGGAACTACTCTGGGGCCAACGTCCTGACTTTC
TRBD2,NA,TRBJ2-5,TRBV28,CASSSVEGLARETQYF,TGTGCCAGCAGTTCAGTCGAGGGACTAGCTCGAGAGACCCAGTACTTC
NA,few,TRBJ2-1,TRBV9,CASSVVGGDLMYNEQFF,TGTGCCAGCAGCGTAGTTGGGGGAGATCTTATGTACAATGAGCAGTTCTTC
TRBD1,few,TRBJ2-7,TRBV9,CASSVGGTGNYEQYF,TGTGCCAGCAGCGTAGGCGGGACAGGGAACTACGAGCAGTACTTC
NA,few,TRBJ1-1,TRBV29-1,CSVEYFQGRKAFF,TGCAGCGTTGAATACTTTCAGGGGAGAAAAGCTTTCTTT
NA,few,TRBJ2-1,TRBV2,CASSDELQGVYNEQFF,TGTGCCAGCAGTGACGAGCTTCAAGGGGTCTACAATGAGCAGTTCTTC
TRBD2,few,TRBJ2-2,TRBV10-3,CAITRRREGGRNTGELFF,TGTGCCATCACGAGGCGGCGGGAGGGTGGCCGGAACACCGGGGAGCTGTTTTTT
TRBD2,many,TRBJ2-7,TRBV28,CASRSSGTISYEQYF,TGTGCCAGCAGGAGCTCCGGGACTATTTCCTACGAGCAGTACTTC
TRBD1,NA,TRBJ1-2,TRBV19,CASQNRDRDVYGYTF,TGTGCCTCCCAGAACCGGGACAGGGATGTCTATGGCTACACCTTC
NA,many,TRBJ1-1,TRBV18,CASSPTGQQNTEAFF,TGTGCCAGCTCACCCACCGGACAGCAGAACACTGAAGCTTTCTTT
TRBD1,many,TRBJ2-5,TRBV5-1,CASRDTGVRETQYF,TGCGCCAGCAGGGATACAGGGGTTCGAGAGACCCAGTACTTC
TRBD1,many,TRBJ2-3,TRBV28,CASTLGDRVTTDTQYF,TGTGCCAGCACCTTGGGGGACAGGGTGACGACAGATACGCAGTATTTT
TRBD2,few,TRBJ2-5,TRBV6-5,CANSYLGLAEETQYF,TGTGCCAACAGTTACCTGGGACTAGCGGAAGAGACCCAGTACTTC
TRBD1,many,TRBJ2-7,TRBV11-2,CASSLDPPGQGPYEQYF,TGTGCCAGCAGCTTAGATCCACCGGGACAGGGTCCCTACGAGCAGTACTTC
NA,few,TRBJ1-3,TRBV6-5,CASSYRLGEDIYF,TGTGCCAGCAGTTACCGCCTCGGAGAGGACATATATTTT
NA,NA,TRBJ2-1,TRBV7-9,CASSLADELEQFF,TGTGCCAGCAGCTTAGCGGACGAGCTTGAGCAGTTCTTC
NA,many,TRBJ2-1,TRBV7-9,CASSLAGNNEQFF,TGTGCCAGCAGCTTAGCGGGTAACAATGAGCAGTTCTTC
TRBD1,NA,TRBJ1-2,TRBV19,CASRTGIYGYTF,TGTGCCAGTAGGACAGGGATCTATGGCTACACCTTC